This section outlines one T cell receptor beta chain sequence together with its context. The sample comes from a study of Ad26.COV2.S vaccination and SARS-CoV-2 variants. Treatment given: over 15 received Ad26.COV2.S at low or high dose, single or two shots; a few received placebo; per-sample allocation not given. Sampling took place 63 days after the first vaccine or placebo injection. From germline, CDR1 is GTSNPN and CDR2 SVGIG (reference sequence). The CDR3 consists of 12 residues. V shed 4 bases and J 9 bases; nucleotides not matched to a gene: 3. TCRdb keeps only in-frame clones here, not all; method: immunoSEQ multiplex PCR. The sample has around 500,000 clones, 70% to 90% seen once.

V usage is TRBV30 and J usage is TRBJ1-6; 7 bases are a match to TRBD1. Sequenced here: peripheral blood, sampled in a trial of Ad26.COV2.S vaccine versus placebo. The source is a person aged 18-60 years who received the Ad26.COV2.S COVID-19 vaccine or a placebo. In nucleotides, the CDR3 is TGTGCCTGGACCAGGGGGGGTTCACCCCTCCACTTT. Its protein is CAWTRGGSPLHF.